The rows below give T cell receptor beta chains drawn from one sample of a study of identical twins. TCRdb reanalysed the 5' RACE reads using MiXCR and keeps one entry per CDR3 protein. Seen here are under 1 million distinct CDR3 sequences, over 9% observed once, and the top ten hold about 1.6%. This same sample was also part of a study on yellow fever vaccine responses in identical twins.

Sequencing was done on a sample of PBMCs. The receptors shown here come from a woman aged 18-29 years in good health. CDR3s include the opening cysteine and the closing phenylalanine or tryptophan. The D gene is left open where the match is weak. A row's size may be missing; if present it is once, few, many or a size class.

j_gene,abundance,v_gene,d_gene,CDR3nt,CDR3aa
TRBJ1-1,NA,TRBV5-1,NA,TGCGCCAGCAGCCCAACCGCGCTCCAAAGAACTGAAGCTTTCTTT,CASSPTALQRTEAFF
TRBJ2-3,few,TRBV12-3/TRBV12-4,NA,TGTGCCAGCAGTCCAGCCTGGAGCACAGATACGCAGTATTTT,CASSPAWSTDTQYF
TRBJ2-1,NA,TRBV12-5,TRBD1,TGTGCTAGTGGTCCCGGACAGGTAAATTACAATGAGCAGTTCTTC,CASGPGQVNYNEQFF
TRBJ2-1,NA,TRBV7-9,TRBD1,TGTGCCAGCAGCTTAGCCTCGGGACAGGTTTACAATGAGCAGTTCTTC,CASSLASGQVYNEQFF
TRBJ2-1,NA,TRBV7-9,NA,TGTGCCAGCAGCTTCGATACGACGGGACCATACAATGAGCAGTTCTTC,CASSFDTTGPYNEQFF
TRBJ2-3,NA,TRBV29-1,TRBD2,TGCAGCGTTTTAACCGGGGGGGTAGATACGCAGTATTTT,CSVLTGGVDTQYF
TRBJ2-1,NA,TRBV2,TRBD2,TGTGCCAGCCGCAATAAAGGACTAGTCAAATACAATGAGCAGTTCTTC,CASRNKGLVKYNEQFF
TRBJ1-1,few,TRBV20-1,TRBD1,TGCAGTGCTCTCCGGACAGGGGAGGAAGCTTTCTTT,CSALRTGEEAFF
TRBJ2-5,few,TRBV3-1,NA,TGTGCCAGCAGCCAAGACGCCGGCCCGCAGACCCAGTACTTC,CASSQDAGPQTQYF
TRBJ1-2,NA,TRBV5-4,NA,TGTGCCAGCAGATCGGTCCGGGACGGGATCTATGGCTACACCTTC,CASRSVRDGIYGYTF